The clone carrying this TCR beta chain was seen just once. Its cognate antigen is unknown. These data originate in a study of T cell responses to AZD1222 COVID-19 vaccine. Study-level points and caveats: CD4 TCRs associated with vaccination spanned spike, dominating at 160-218 and 743-854. Nearly half of spike-specific TCRs reportedly target variant regions that are unmutated in the B.1.351 and B.1.1.7 variants. Donors were largely white British and mainly female; clonal diversity was possibly underestimated.

Germline V gives CDR1 GTSNPN, CDR2 SVGIG (reference sequence). Trimming cost V 3 bases and J 4 bases, with 15 bases left between them. The CDR3 extends over 14 amino acids. Repertoires were generated with immunoSEQ multiplex PCR, while TCRdb's copy carries only in-frame clones and drops some. The data show around 150,000 clones, 92% seen once. The source was peripheral blood, collected on day 0 of MenACWY control vaccination. The rearrangement links TRBV30 to TRBJ2-5; either TRBD1 or TRBD2 may fit D (5 bases each). The receptor's source is an adult in good health. Here the CDR3 DNA reads TGTGCCTGGAGCTTAACGGGGCAGGGAGAGACCCAGTACTTC. It yields the protein CAWSLTGQGETQYF.